This record looks at one T cell receptor (beta chain) sequence and its context. Repertoires were generated with immunoSEQ multiplex PCR, while TCRdb's copy carries only in-frame clones and drops some. Altogether under 2,500,000 clones are present, more than 90% being singletons, with the ten largest covering approximately 0.13%. This specimen belongs to a study of shared clonotypes between healthy human individuals. The germline V gene encodes CDR1 MGHRA and CDR2 YSYEKL. V lost 4 bases to trimming and J lost 3 bases; unmatched junction nucleotides: 8. CDR3 size: 15 residues. What was sequenced was naive CD4+ T cells sorted from blood. As for subset: CD45RA+ positively selected. V usage is TRBV4-1 and J usage is TRBJ2-7; 8 nucleotides align to TRBD1. The receptor was derived from a man between 18 and 29 years old in good health. The CDR3 sequence is CASSRYQGALYEQYF. CDR3 sequence (DNA): TGCGCCAGCAGCCGATACCAGGGGGCCCTCTACGAGCAGTACTTC.